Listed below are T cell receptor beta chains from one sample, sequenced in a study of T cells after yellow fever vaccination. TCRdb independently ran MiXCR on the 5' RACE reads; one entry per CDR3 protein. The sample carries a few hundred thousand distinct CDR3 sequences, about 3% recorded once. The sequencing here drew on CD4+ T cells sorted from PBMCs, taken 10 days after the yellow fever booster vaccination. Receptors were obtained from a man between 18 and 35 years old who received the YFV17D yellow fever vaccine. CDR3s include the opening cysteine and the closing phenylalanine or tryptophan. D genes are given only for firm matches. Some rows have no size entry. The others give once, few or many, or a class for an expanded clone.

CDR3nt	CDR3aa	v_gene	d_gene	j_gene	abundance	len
TGTGCCAGCGGCAGGTCTGATTCACCCCTCCACTTT	CASGRSDSPLHF	TRBV6-5	.	TRBJ1-6	.	12
TGTGCCAGCAGTAGATCGACTAGCGGGGGTGCAGATACGCAGTATTTT	CASSRSTSGGADTQYF	TRBV12-3/TRBV12-4	TRBD2	TRBJ2-3	few	16
TGCGCCAGCAGCCATTCAGAGGACAGGGTTTCCAATGAGCAGTTCTTC	CASSHSEDRVSNEQFF	TRBV5-1	TRBD1	TRBJ2-1	many	16
TGTGCCACCAGCATCTCCCACGGACAGGGAGTTAAGCAGTTCTTC	CATSISHGQGVKQFF	TRBV15	TRBD1	TRBJ2-1	many	15
TGCAGTGCGAGGGGACAGGGAAGGTCCGATACGCAGTATTTT	CSARGQGRSDTQYF	TRBV20-1	TRBD1	TRBJ2-3	many	14
TGCGCCAGCAGCTATGGGACCGAAGGAAACACCATATATTTT	CASSYGTEGNTIYF	TRBV5-1	.	TRBJ1-3	.	14
TGTGCCAGCAGCGTCGCGGGTTGGGCTCGGGAGACCCAGTACTTC	CASSVAGWARETQYF	TRBV9	.	TRBJ2-5	many	15
TGCGCCAGCAGCCAAGATACTGAGCAGTTCTTC	CASSQDTEQFF	TRBV4-3	.	TRBJ2-1	few	11
TGCAGTGCTTCCGCCTCCTACGAGCAGTACTTC	CSASASYEQYF	TRBV20-1	.	TRBJ2-7	.	11
TGTGCCAGTAGCTCACAGGGTGGTGAAGCTTTCTTT	CASSSQGGEAFF	TRBV19	.	TRBJ1-1	many	12
TGTGCCAGCAGCTCCGGGACTAGCGGCCAAAGGTACTTC	CASSSGTSGQRYF	TRBV7-3	TRBD2	TRBJ2-7	many	13
TGTGCCAGCCAGACCTCCTATGATGGCTACACCTTC	CASQTSYDGYTF	TRBV6-2/TRBV6-3	.	TRBJ1-2	few	12
TGTGCCAGCAGGGCGACAGGCCCCAACACCGGGGAGCTGTTTTTT	CASRATGPNTGELFF	TRBV2	.	TRBJ2-2	.	15
TGTGCCAGCAGCCCAGGACAGGGTGCCTCGAACTATGGCTACACCTTC	CASSPGQGASNYGYTF	TRBV5-5	TRBD1	TRBJ1-2	many	16
TGCAGTGCTACCCAGGGACAGTCGACTGAAGCTTTCTTT	CSATQGQSTEAFF	TRBV20-1	TRBD1	TRBJ1-1	many	13
TGTGCCAGCAGCTTAGTTGGGCTAAAGCTAGCCAAAAACATTCAGTACTTC	CASSLVGLKLAKNIQYF	TRBV7-2	.	TRBJ2-4	many	17
TGCGCCAGCAGCTTGTCGGCAGGGGACACTGAAGCTTTCTTT	CASSLSAGDTEAFF	TRBV5-1	.	TRBJ1-1	few	14
TGCGCCAGCAGGCCTACAGGGGGCGAGGTAAATTCGCAGTACTTC	CASRPTGGEVNSQYF	TRBV5-1	TRBD1	TRBJ2-7	many	15
TGTGCCAGCAGCGTTGGACAGGGCTATGGCTACACCTTC	CASSVGQGYGYTF	TRBV7-2	TRBD1	TRBJ1-2	many	13
TGCGCCAGCAGCTTTTCTATATTCACCGGGGAGCTGTTTTTT	CASSFSIFTGELFF	TRBV5-1	.	TRBJ2-2	few	14
TGCAGTGCTAAAATAGCGGGCCCCACAGATACGCAGTATTTT	CSAKIAGPTDTQYF	TRBV20-1	TRBD2	TRBJ2-3	.	14
TGCAGTGCTTTACCCACAGGGGCGAACGAGCAGTACTTC	CSALPTGANEQYF	TRBV20-1	TRBD1	TRBJ2-7	many	13